This is a list of T cell receptor beta chains from one sample in a study of blood T cell repertoires in COVID-19. TCRdb's table, derived via immunoSEQ multiplex PCR, lists solely in-frame clones and lacks some. Of 110,000 or so clones listed, about nine tenths are singletons. Sequenced input: peripheral blood. These receptors all stem from a woman in her forties or fifties with acute or convalescent COVID-19. Both conserved end residues are part of each CDR3. Each record gives: J gene, V gene, clone size, CDR3 protein. For some rows the clone size is stated as once, few or many, or as a class when expanded; others skip it.

TRBJ2-3	TRBV29-1	NA	CSGETGVGTDTQYF
TRBJ1-2	TRBV6-2/TRBV6-3	NA	CASSYDRVDGYTF
TRBJ2-2	TRBV11-3	NA	CASSRGGASTGELFF
TRBJ1-6	TRBV5-6	NA	CASSLAVRGSPNSPLHF
TRBJ2-7	TRBV9	NA	CASSPPGGRPYEQYF
TRBJ1-6	TRBV4-3	NA	CASSQDRRGPQGGSPLHF
TRBJ2-3	TRBV5-4	NA	CASSQRGHSTDTQYF
TRBJ1-1	TRBV5-1	NA	CASSLAGDRGAEAFF
TRBJ1-6	TRBV5-1	NA	CASSLVPGSPLHF
TRBJ1-3	TRBV7-8	NA	CASSSSPARGDSGNTIYF
TRBJ2-7	TRBV6-5	NA	CASELPGVGEQYF
TRBJ2-1	TRBV11-2	NA	CASSLPPGLTYNEQFF
TRBJ1-5	TRBV7-9	NA	CASSRTGPWPQHF
TRBJ2-2	TRBV4-3	NA	CASRFDRDTGELFF
TRBJ1-6	TRBV11-2	NA	CASRPGTYNSPLHF
TRBJ2-5	TRBV4-1	NA	CASSHSRGPQETQYF
TRBJ1-2	TRBV7-2	once	CASSLGSTGGKRGGYTF
TRBJ2-2	TRBV3-1/TRBV3-2	NA	CASSQSDRGGTGELFF
TRBJ1-1	TRBV28	NA	CASSSTTWGGNTEAFF
TRBJ2-7	TRBV13	NA	CASSFGTSGKYEQYF
TRBJ2-1	TRBV7-9	NA	CASSLPPGGRYNEQFF
TRBJ1-3	TRBV6-6	NA	CASSHSRGKLNTIYF
TRBJ2-1	TRBV9	once	CASSYGQRNEQFF
TRBJ1-5	TRBV19	NA	CASGDRGSNQPQHF
TRBJ1-1	TRBV3-1/TRBV3-2	NA	CASRFLRENTEAFF
TRBJ2-3	TRBV13	NA	CASSPGHDGTDTQYF
TRBJ1-1	TRBV30	few	CAWSLNTEAFF
TRBJ1-2	TRBV2	NA	CASSEGGNHYGYTF
TRBJ1-1	TRBV28	few	CASLPTRTGGTEAFF
TRBJ1-1	TRBV14	NA	CASSHPRGKAFF
TRBJ2-5	TRBV7-2	NA	CASSLAHWRAETQYF
TRBJ1-5	TRBV3-1/TRBV3-2	NA	CASSQAGSSNQPQHF
TRBJ1-1	TRBV12-3/TRBV12-4	NA	CASSFFRQEAFF
TRBJ2-7	TRBV7-2	NA	CASSLDSGDEQYF
TRBJ2-7	TRBV2	once	CASSAAGFYEQYF
TRBJ2-5	TRBV5-1	NA	CASSPGGAQETQYF
TRBJ1-4	TRBV24-1	NA	CATSETGTGGANEKLFF
TRBJ1-2	TRBV11-3	NA	CASSFVQHNYGYTF
TRBJ1-1	TRBV4-3	NA	CASSQDRTGSTEAFF
TRBJ1-1	TRBV12-3/TRBV12-4	NA	CASSLGSKAFF
TRBJ1-2	TRBV14	NA	CASSRTTGYGYTF
TRBJ2-5	TRBV28	NA	CASSGTSGGFLQETQYF
TRBJ2-5	TRBV28	NA	CASSFRGALGETQYF
TRBJ1-2	TRBV7-2	NA	CASSSGQGAWDGYTF
TRBJ1-1	TRBV30	NA	CAWSEGGTGGLMNTEAFF
TRBJ2-3	TRBV21-1	NA	CASSKVVVGGHKDTQYF
TRBJ1-6	TRBV7-2	NA	CASSSFIRVDSPLHF
TRBJ2-7	TRBV7-2	NA	CASSPSTWRTGRTYEQYF
TRBJ1-2	TRBV6-2/TRBV6-3	NA	CASSGSAGNYGYTF
TRBJ1-6	TRBV25-1	NA	CASSERQGDNSPLHF
TRBJ1-4	TRBV5-4	NA	CASSPDSATNEKLFF
TRBJ1-1	TRBV19	NA	CASSIDGRTPTEAFF
TRBJ2-1	TRBV27	NA	CASSLSAQVEQFF
TRBJ2-1	TRBV3-1/TRBV3-2	NA	CASSQREGIHEQFF
TRBJ2-7	TRBV5-4	NA	CASSYSGKPSYEQYF
TRBJ2-3	TRBV2	NA	CASSRQGQVLEPDTQYF
TRBJ2-5	TRBV7-9	NA	CASSLEWGGETQYF
TRBJ1-1	TRBV6-1	NA	CASSEGQGAQTEAFF
TRBJ2-1	TRBV2	NA	CASKPGQGFYNEQFF
TRBJ1-6	TRBV30	NA	CAWSGRVAYNSPLHF